The present T cell receptor (beta chain) was sequenced within a study of beta chain features in type 1 diabetes. There are 11 residues in the CDR3. Germline CDR1 SQVTM, CDR2 ANQGSEA. Study results and caveats: People with Type 1 diabetes carried modestly yet significantly shorter TCRB CDR3s in all four CD4+ subsets.

This clone was recorded a few times. Its specificity is unknown. Its ends do not fully match the called genes, so a read error is possible. Expressed TCRB transcripts were sequenced, since all the RNA that had been isolated was reverse transcribed. TCRdb's table, derived via immunoSEQ multiplex PCR, lists solely in-frame clones and lacks some. The table records a few hundred thousand clones, roughly 24% of them present only once. The receptor was isolated from a woman aged 25 to 39 with type 1 diabetes. This chain joins TRBV29-1 and TRBJ1-2; D remains ambiguous. Sequenced input: naive CD4+ T cells from blood. CDR3 residues: CSVVFQTDSHF. The CDR3 DNA follows: TGCAGCGTTGTTTTCCAGACGGACTCTCACTTC.